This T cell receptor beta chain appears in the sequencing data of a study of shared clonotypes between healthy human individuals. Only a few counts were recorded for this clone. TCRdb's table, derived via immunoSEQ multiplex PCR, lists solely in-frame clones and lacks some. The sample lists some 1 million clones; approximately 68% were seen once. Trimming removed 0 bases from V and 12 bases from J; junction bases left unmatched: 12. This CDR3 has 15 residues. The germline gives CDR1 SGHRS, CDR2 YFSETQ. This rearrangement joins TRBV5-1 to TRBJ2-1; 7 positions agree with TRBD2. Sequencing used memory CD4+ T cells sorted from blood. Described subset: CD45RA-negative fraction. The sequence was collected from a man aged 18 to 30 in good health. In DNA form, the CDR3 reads TGCGCCAGCAGCTTGGGGGACTATCCCTCTCAGGTGCAGTTCTTC. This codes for CASSLGDYPSQVQFF.